Detailed here is one T cell receptor beta chain. The method was immunoSEQ multiplex PCR; TCRdb's version includes in-frame clones alone and lacks a portion of them. Altogether 70,000 to 95,000 clones are present, approximately 97% being singletons, with the ten largest covering roughly 0.17%. This entry belongs to a study of technical replicates of blood from several donors. The germline V gene encodes CDR1 MNHNS and CDR2 SASEGT. V was clipped by 4 bases and J by 15 bases, with 16 bases between them. CDR3 length: 12 residues. The receptor was derived from a human donor in good health. This rearrangement joins TRBV6-1 to TRBJ1-5; no definite D call. The specimen was T cells isolated from PBMCs. For the CDR3, the DNA is TGTGCCAGCAGTGGTGGGGAGTCCCCGAGGCATTTT. It translates to CASSGGESPRHF.